This T cell receptor beta chain was recovered during a study of cytomegalovirus exposure and HLA in healthy donors. General study findings and limits: The classifier was said to identify cytomegalovirus status with high specificity and sensitivity. Usually a TCR sequence was rare, but some public TCRs were found in many donors.

In the case of this clone: What it binds is not known.

PCR was performed using 60 Vbeta and 13 Jbeta primers. Repertoires were generated with immunoSEQ multiplex PCR, while TCRdb's copy carries only in-frame clones and drops some. The data contain 130,000 or so clones, about four fifths of them singletons. V dropped 10 bases and J dropped 4 bases, with 22 bases sitting between them. This CDR3 spans 15 amino acids. Per the germline V gene, CDR1 is LNHDA and CDR2 is SQIVND (reference sequence). The chain employs TRBV19 and TRBJ1-2; TRBD1 might be the D (5 bases). The sequence derives from a woman aged 18-35 years in good health and CMV-seronegative. Sequencing was carried out using PBMCs. The CDR3 DNA reads as TGTGCCACCTCCGGGGGGGGAACTTCCCTCTATGGCTACACCTTC. Its translation is CATSGGGTSLYGYTF.